The sequence of this TCR beta chain was determined in a study of cytomegalovirus exposure and HLA in healthy donors. Findings and caveats of the study: Cytomegalovirus status was reportedly diagnosed by the classifier with high sensitivity and specificity. HLA restriction was apparent for most CMV-associated TCR beta chains in a later analysis. Associated with cytomegalovirus, according to the listing, were around 160 TCR beta chains.

Use of 60 Vbeta and 13 Jbeta primers characterized the PCR. Sequenced by immunoSEQ multiplex PCR; TCRdb stores in-frame clones only, minus some. Of approximately 68,000 clones listed, around 74% were seen once; the top ten hold nearly 7.5%. V gave up 5 bases and J gave up 2 bases; unmatched junction bases: 5. Germline CDR1 reads MRHNA; CDR2 reads SNTAGT. This CDR3 has 15 residues. About this clone itself: As yet, its antigen is unknown.

Sequencing input: PBMCs. The receptor was derived from a woman younger than 45 in good health and CMV-seropositive. The chain carries TRBV6-4 and TRBJ2-3; 9 bases map to TRBD2. In DNA form, the CDR3 reads TGTGCCAGCAGTAAAGCGGGAGGATCCACAGATACGCAGTATTTT. It specifies CASSKAGGSTDTQYF.